These 21 T cell receptor beta chains originate from one sample sequenced in a study of cytomegalovirus exposure and HLA in healthy donors. PCR employed 60 Vbeta and 13 Jbeta primers. The assay was immunoSEQ multiplex PCR, and TCRdb's table has in-frame clones only and misses some. The sample comprises about 130,000 clones, around 77% of which are singletons, and approximately 4.3% rests with the top ten. The sequencing input was PBMCs. The source of these receptors is a young man in good health.

In this sample, this clone turned up a few times. The chain couples TRBV13 to TRBJ2-1, with D possibly TRBD2 on 7 matching bases. The ends were cut back, 2 bases at V and 3 bases at J, with 14 bases in the middle. CDR3 length: 16 amino acids. Germline CDR1 reads PRHDT; CDR2 reads FYEKMQ (reference sequence). CDR3 nucleotides: TGTGCCAGCAGCTTAAGGGGGGGAGAACTCTACAATGAGCAGTTCTTC. This gives the protein CASSLRGGELYNEQFF.

The rearrangement joins TRBV5-1 to TRBJ2-7, with 9 nucleotides matching TRBD1. With V trimmed by 0 bases and J by 4 bases, 5 bases remained unmatched. This CDR3 has 15 amino acids. The germline CDR1 and CDR2 sequences are SGHRS and YFSETQ. The chain's CDR3 is CASSLGLDRGYEQYF. In DNA, the CDR3 is TGCGCCAGCAGCTTGGGGTTGGACAGGGGTTACGAGCAGTACTTC.

The chain links TRBV5-1 to TRBJ2-1; D ambiguous. This CDR3 region has 15 residues. The germline V gene has CDR1 SGHRS and CDR2 YFSETQ. Trimming stripped 0 bases from V and 0 bases from J, with 7 bases between. The CDR3 DNA follows: TGCGCCAGCAGCTTGGGAAGCGACTCCTACAATGAGCAGTTCTTC. Translating it yields CASSLGSDSYNEQFF. Combining the CDR3 with reference TRBV5-1 and TRBJ2-1 gives the whole variable domain KAGVTQTPRYLIKTRGQQVTLSCSPISGHRSVSWYQQTPGQGLQFLFEYFSETQRNKGNFPGRFSGRQFSNSRSEMNVSTLELGDSALYLCASSLGSDSYNEQFFGPGTRLTVL.

This sequence joins TRBV9 and TRBJ2-5, with a possible D match to TRBD2 (6 bases). Gene TRBJ2-7 matches the end of the DNA better, so the J call may be wrong. CDR3 length equals 13 residues. In germline, CDR1 is SGDLS, CDR2 YYNGEE. CDR3 sequence reads: CASSVSDYYEQYF. CDR3 nucleotide sequence: TGTGCCAGCAGCGTATCGGACTATTACGAGCAGTACTTC.

V is TRBV6-5 and J is TRBJ1-4; no clear D. CDR1 and CDR2 (germline): MNHEY, SVGAGI. The V end was cut by 0 bases, the J end by 4 bases, with 9 bases between. The CDR3 covers 15 residues. CDR3 in DNA: TGTGCCAGCAGTTACTCGTTTTCCAATAATGAAAAACTGTTTTTT. This encodes CASSYSFSNNEKLFF.

The chain has TRBV5-6 and TRBJ2-3; the D gene is possibly TRBD2 (6 bases). Germline CDR1 SGHDT, CDR2 YYEEEE. This CDR3 has 16 residues. The V end was cut by 2 bases, the J end by 5 bases, with 18 bases between. The CDR3 loop is CASSFPGGSGEDTQYF. DNA for the CDR3: TGTGCCAGCAGCTTTCCGGGCGGGTCGGGGGAAGATACGCAGTATTTT.

This clone was seen only a few times. V is TRBV6-5 and J is TRBJ2-7; possible D gene TRBD1, 6 bases. Germline lookup yields CDR1 MNHEY and CDR2 SVGAGI. Trimming removed 6 bases from V and 5 bases from J, with 8 bases in between. The CDR3 runs 11 residues. In DNA form, the CDR3 reads TGTGCCAGCAGCACAGGGCACGAGCAGTACTTC. As protein: CASSTGHEQYF.

The rearrangement links TRBV9 to TRBJ2-5; 7 bases map to TRBD1. This CDR3 comprises 14 residues. J lost 5 bases, V lost 4 bases, and 8 bases had no gene match. Germline CDR1 and CDR2: SGDLS and YYNGEE. CDR3 residues: CASSLRTGDETQYF. CDR3 in DNA: TGTGCCAGCAGCTTACGGACAGGCGACGAGACCCAGTACTTC.

This chain links TRBV27 with TRBJ2-5; D may be TRBD2 (6 bases). Germline values: CDR1 MNHEY, CDR2 SMNVEV (reference sequence). The CDR3 spans 15 residues. V shed 6 bases and J shed 2 bases, with 16 bases lying between them. The CDR3 coding sequence is TGTGCCAGCAGGAGTATGGGAGGAGGACAAGAGACCCAGTACTTC. Translating gives CASRSMGGGQETQYF.

The chain joins TRBV28 to TRBJ1-3; 7 bases are shared with TRBD1. The germline CDR1 and CDR2 sequences are MDHEN and SYDVKM. CDR3 length equals 14 residues. Germline trimming cut 6 bases from V and 0 bases from J; bases unmatched to any gene: 2. This chain's CDR3 is CASRQGSSGNTIYF. In DNA, the CDR3 is TGTGCCAGCAGACAGGGGTCCTCTGGAAACACCATATATTTT.

The chain has TRBV7-3 and TRBJ2-7; possible D gene TRBD2, 7 bases. The CDR3 has 14 amino acids. Germline V gene sequence: CDR1 SGHTA, CDR2 FQGTGA. V was shortened by 5 bases and J by 1 base, with 12 bases between the two germline ends. CDR3 sequence reads: CASSRGGSSYEQYF. The DNA for the CDR3 is TGTGCCAGCAGCCGCGGGGGCAGTTCCTACGAGCAGTACTTC. Full variable domain (missing parts from reference TRBV7-3 and TRBJ2-7): GAGVSQTPSNKVTEKGKYVELRCDPISGHTALYWYRQSLGQGPEFLIYFQGTGAADDSGLPNDRFFAVRPEGSVSTLKIQRTERGDSAVYLCASSRGGSSYEQYFGPGTRLTVT.

This chain connects TRBV4-2 to TRBJ2-3, with D hard to call. The V and J ends lost 1 base and 1 base respectively, with 6 bases between them. CDR3 length: 14 residues. In germline, CDR1 is LGHNA, CDR2 YNFKEQ. The CDR3 reads CASSQGARTDTQYF. As DNA, the CDR3 is TGTGCCAGCAGCCAAGGCGCCCGCACAGATACGCAGTATTTT.

This clone was detected a few times. The chain recombines TRBV4-1 with TRBJ1-2; perhaps TRBD1 as D (5 bases). From germline, CDR1 is MGHRA and CDR2 YSYEKL. This CDR3 spans 13 amino acids. The V gene lost 0 bases and the J gene lost 7 bases, with 9 bases spanning the gap. CDR3 sequence: CASSQEDSSGYTF. The CDR3 DNA reads TGCGCCAGCAGCCAAGAAGACAGCAGTGGCTACACCTTC.

V and J are TRBV7-2 and TRBJ1-5; 7 positions agree with TRBD1. Losses at the gene ends were 7 bases for V and 5 bases for J; bases not matched to a gene: 5. Germline V CDR1 and CDR2: SGHTA, FQGNSA. The CDR3 consists of 13 residues. The CDR3 region is CASNPTGDQPQHF. CDR3 coding DNA: TGTGCCAGCAACCCCACAGGGGATCAGCCCCAGCATTTT.

The rearrangement links TRBV19 to TRBJ1-1; TRBD1 is a possible D gene (5 bases). The length of the CDR3 is 16 residues. Looked up from germline, CDR1 is LNHDA and CDR2 is SQIVND (reference sequence). The V end was cut by 3 bases, the J end by 2 bases, with 16 bases between. In DNA, the CDR3 is TGTGCCAGTAGTATCCCAGGGTCTCCTAGAAACACTGAAGCTTTCTTT. Its translation is CASSIPGSPRNTEAFF.

The chain combines TRBV7-3 with TRBJ1-1, with a possible D match to TRBD1 (6 bases). V was shortened by 5 bases and J by 4 bases, with 11 bases between the two germline ends. Looked up from germline, CDR1 is SGHTA and CDR2 is FQGTGA. This CDR3 is built from 13 residues. DNA of the CDR3: TGTGCCAGCAGCCAGACAGGAGGCACTGAAGCTTTCTTT. Residues: CASSQTGGTEAFF.

The chain employs TRBV7-3 and TRBJ1-1, with a weak D call TRBD1 (5 bases). CDR3 length: 13 amino acids. Deletions cut 4 bases from V and 4 bases from J, with 10 bases between. Germline CDR1 SGHTA, CDR2 FQGTGA. CDR3 residues: CASSSGTVTEAFF. CDR3 nucleotide sequence: TGTGCCAGCAGCTCCGGGACTGTCACTGAAGCTTTCTTT.

V usage is TRBV4-1 and J usage is TRBJ1-6; 9 bases agree with TRBD1. The J segment lost 8 bases and the V segment lost 4 bases, leaving 9 bases of the junction unmatched. The CDR3 has 16 amino acids. The germline CDR1 and CDR2 sequences are MGHRA and YSYEKL. The CDR3 sequence is CASSPPGGTGYSPLHF. The CDR3 coding sequence is TGCGCCAGCAGCCCCCCCGGGGGGACAGGGTATTCACCCCTCCACTTT.

This rearrangement joins TRBV14 to TRBJ1-1; D not certain. V was pared by 1 base and J by 11 bases, with 17 bases between. The germline gives CDR1 SGHDN, CDR2 FVKESK. There are 14 residues in the CDR3. The CDR3, as DNA: TGTGCCAGCAGCCAAGTAGATGGGCGGGGTGGTGCTTTCTTT. Translating it yields CASSQVDGRGGAFF.

The CDR3 spells CASRRQDGNEQFF. DNA of the CDR3: TGTGCCAGCAGACGACAGGACGGCAATGAGCAGTTCTTC. The chain links TRBV7-2 to TRBJ2-1, with D maybe TRBD1 (6 bases). The V and J ends lost 6 bases and 6 bases respectively, with 12 bases between them. This CDR3 has 13 residues. Germline CDR1 SGHTA, CDR2 FQGNSA.

The CDR3 bases are TGTGCCTGGGGGGGACAGGTGGACACTGAAGCTTTCTTT. As protein: CAWGGQVDTEAFF. The V and J genes are TRBV30 and TRBJ1-1; 8 bases map to TRBD1. The germline V gene encodes CDR1 GTSNPN and CDR2 SVGIG (reference sequence). The CDR3 extends over 13 amino acids. After removal of 5 bases from V and 3 bases from J, the junction contained 5 bases not matched to a gene.